What follows are 6 T cell receptor beta chains derived from one specimen sequenced in a study of blood T cell repertoires in COVID-19 (dated by TCRdb to 2018 to 2021). Library creation used the immunoSEQ multiplex PCR assay. TCRdb stores this immuneACCESS table with in-frame sequences only. Part of the clones is absent; in the studies checked, under half of the shortfall reflects unresolved V genes, and no reason is known for the rest. A total of 150,000 to 200,000 clones appear in this sample, around 83% of them only once. Roughly 18% of the sample lies in the top ten. Sample: peripheral blood. The receptor source for this set is a woman aged 70-85 years who had recovered from COVID-19.

This clone was seen more than once but under ten times. The V and J genes are TRBV6-6 and TRBJ1-5, with 8 bases aligning to TRBD1. The V and J ends lost 7 bases and 0 bases, in that order; junction bases with no gene match: 8. This CDR3 is built from 16 residues. CDR1 is MNHNY and CDR2 is SVGAGI in the germline V gene (reference sequence). CDR3 coding DNA: TGTGCCAGCATCGACAGGGGAGTTTATAGCAATCAGCCCCAGCATTTT. It translates to CASIDRGVYSNQPQHF.

CDR3 amino acids: CASSSGQGWEQYF. The CDR3 DNA sequence: TGTGCCAGCAGTTCGGGACAGGGGTGGGAGCAGTACTTC. The chain uses TRBV6-6 and TRBJ2-7; 10 nucleotides match TRBD1. Per germline, CDR1 MNHNY and CDR2 SVGAGI (reference sequence). Trimming cost V 4 bases and J 7 bases; bases outside gene matches: 4. CDR3 length: 13 amino acids.

The V gene is TRBV10-3, the J gene TRBJ1-5, with a tentative D call TRBD1 (5 bases). The ends were cut back, 10 bases at V and 0 bases at J, with 10 bases in the middle. This CDR3 has 13 amino acids. Germline-derived CDR1 and CDR2 are ENHRY and SYGVKD. CDR3 in DNA: TGTGCCACCGACGACAGTAGCAATCAGCCCCAGCATTTT. It yields the protein CATDDSSNQPQHF.

Only a few counts were recorded for this clone. The V and J genes are TRBV3-1 (or the pseudogene TRBV3-2) and TRBJ1-6; 10 bases are a match to TRBD1. There are 16 residues in the CDR3. The V gene's germline CDR1 is LGHDT and CDR2 YNNKEL (reference sequence). J lost 7 bases, V lost 1 base, and 4 bases had no gene match. The CDR3 DNA sequence: TGTGCCAGCAGCCAAGCCGGGACAGGGGCCAATTCACCCCTCCACTTT. Its translation is CASSQAGTGANSPLHF.

The gene calls are TRBV5-4 and TRBJ2-3; D is perhaps TRBD2 (5 bases). CDR1 is SGHNT and CDR2 is YYREEE in the germline V gene (reference sequence). V was shortened by 2 bases and J by 1 base, with 17 bases between the two germline ends. The CDR3 contains 17 residues. The CDR3 loop reads CASSFSLEGSGTDTQYF. CDR3 nucleotide sequence: TGTGCCAGCAGCTTTTCCCTCGAGGGTAGCGGCACAGATACGCAGTATTTT.

The chain is built from TRBV13 and TRBJ1-1, with D perhaps TRBD1 (6 bases). Germline CDR1 is PRHDT and CDR2 is FYEKMQ (reference sequence). The CDR3 totals 16 residues. V was clipped by 2 bases and J by 0 bases, with 13 bases between them. The chain's CDR3 is CASSLFRQELNTEAFF. The CDR3 DNA follows: TGTGCCAGCAGCTTATTCCGACAGGAGCTGAACACTGAAGCTTTCTTT.